This T cell receptor (beta chain) was captured by sequencing in a study of Ad26.COV2.S vaccination and SARS-CoV-2 variants. Background on the study: Ad26.COV2.S was injected intramuscularly once or twice, 56 days apart.

Sample treatment: approximately 18 received Ad26.COV2.S at low or high dose, single or two shots; about 5 received placebo; per-sample allocation not given. Sampling was performed 63 days after the first vaccine or placebo injection. Using immunoSEQ multiplex PCR, the repertoire was profiled, and TCRdb retains in-frame clones only, with some absent. The sample contains fewer than 900,000 clones, roughly 90% of which appear only once. After removal of 10 bases from V and 0 bases from J, the junction contained 3 bases not matched to a gene. Germline V gene data show CDR1 as MNHEY and CDR2 as SVGAGI. The CDR3 covers 13 residues.

This receptor was identified in a person between 18 and 60 years old who received the Ad26.COV2.S COVID-19 vaccine or a placebo. The chain couples TRBV6-5 to TRBJ1-5, with 7 bases aligning to TRBD1. Material: peripheral blood, obtained in a trial of Ad26.COV2.S vaccine versus placebo. In DNA, the CDR3 is TGTGCCATTGGACAGGCTAGCAATCAGCCCCAGCATTTT. It is translated as CAIGQASNQPQHF.